These 23 T cell receptor beta chains originate from one sample sequenced in a study of OX40 agonist ivuxolimab in advanced cancers. The repertoire was sequenced with immunoSEQ multiplex PCR; TCRdb's copy has only in-frame clones and lacks some. The sample contains some 99,000 clones, approximately 83% of which appear only once. The input for sequencing was CD4+ or CD8+ T cells sorted from blood, taken in a trial of the OX40 agonist ivuxolimab. The receptors here all came from an adult with an advanced solid tumor such as melanoma, head and neck, liver or kidney cancer.

The chain combines TRBV7-3 with TRBJ2-3; weak D call: TRBD2 (6 bases). The CDR3 runs to 15 residues. Trimming cost V 6 bases and J 3 bases, with 16 bases left between them. Looked up from germline, CDR1 is SGHTA and CDR2 is FQGTGA. The CDR3 sequence: CASSYGGARTDTQYF. DNA of the CDR3: TGTGCCAGCAGTTATGGAGGGGCACGGACAGATACGCAGTATTTT.

The chain is built from TRBV7-2 and TRBJ2-1; D could derive from TRBD1 or TRBD2 (5 bases each). CDR1 SGHTA and CDR2 FQGNSA come from the germline V gene. The CDR3 spans 14 residues. V was trimmed by 1 base and J by 7 bases, leaving 11 bases between them. The chain's CDR3 is CASSLERGENEQFF. CDR3 bases: TGTGCCAGCAGCTTAGAACGGGGCGAGAATGAGCAGTTCTTC. Full variable domain (remainder filled in from reference TRBV7-2 and TRBJ2-1): GAGVSQSPSNKVTEKGKDVELRCDPISGHTALYWYRQSLGQGLEFLIYFQGNSAPDKSGLPSDRFSAERTGGSVSTLTIQRTQQEDSAVYLCASSLERGENEQFFGPGTRLTVL.

This chain connects TRBV7-2 to TRBJ1-2, with D possibly TRBD1 on 5 matching bases. In germline, CDR1 is SGHTA, CDR2 FQGNSA. Trimming removed 5 bases at V and 6 bases at J, with 19 bases between. CDR3 size: 15 residues. CDR3 nucleotide sequence: TGTGCCAGCAGCCGGAGTGGGGCGGCTGGGGATGGCTACACCTTC. Residues: CASSRSGAAGDGYTF.

Only one count was recorded for this clone. The chain joins TRBV13 to TRBJ2-5; 8 bases fit TRBD2. Trimming cost V 5 bases and J 7 bases; bases outside gene matches: 9. This CDR3 region has 14 residues. Germline V gene sequence: CDR1 PRHDT, CDR2 FYEKMQ (reference sequence). The CDR3 DNA sequence: TGTGCCAGCAGCCACCGGACTAGCACCCCGACCCAGTACTTC. It specifies CASSHRTSTPTQYF.

This chain joins TRBV9 and TRBJ1-1, with unresolved D. Trimming left V 0 bases short and J 3 bases short, with 9 bases between. This CDR3 comprises 14 residues. Germline values: CDR1 SGDLS, CDR2 YYNGEE. CDR3 sequence: CASSVGVAYTEAFF. CDR3 DNA: TGTGCCAGCAGCGTAGGGGTGGCCTACACTGAAGCTTTCTTT.

The chain recombines TRBV4-2 with TRBJ2-2; the D gene is possibly TRBD1 (6 bases). This CDR3 contains 15 residues. Trimming cost V 1 base and J 4 bases, with 10 bases left between them. Looked up from germline, CDR1 is LGHNA and CDR2 is YNFKEQ. CDR3 in amino acids: CASSQVRGSTGELFF. In DNA form, the CDR3 reads TGTGCCAGCAGCCAAGTTAGGGGGTCCACCGGGGAGCTGTTTTTT.

This sequence joins TRBV9 and TRBJ2-7, with D maybe TRBD1 (6 bases). V lost 0 bases to trimming and J lost 4 bases, with 14 bases between them. The CDR3 totals 15 residues. Germline CDR1 reads SGDLS; CDR2 reads YYNGEE. In DNA form, the CDR3 reads TGTGCCAGCAGCGTAGCTACAGGGTTCGGGTACGAGCAGTACTTC. This sequence encodes CASSVATGFGYEQYF.

This chain connects TRBV2 to TRBJ2-2; D uncertain. The germline V gene has CDR1 SNHLY and CDR2 FYNNEI. Trimming removed 2 bases from V and 7 bases from J, with 14 bases in between. CDR3 size: 15 residues. CDR3 nucleotides: TGTGCCAGCAGTGAAAATGTAGTGCCTGGCGGGGAGCTGTTTTTT. It codes for CASSENVVPGGELFF.

The chain has TRBV18 and TRBJ2-3, with D perhaps matching TRBD2 (5 bases). Germline CDR1 reads KGHSH; CDR2 reads LQKENI. V was cut by 3 bases and J by 0 bases, with 10 bases left in between. The CDR3 is 15 residues long. CDR3 loop: CASSPWGASTDTQYF. The CDR3 DNA reads as TGTGCCAGCTCACCCTGGGGAGCTAGCACAGATACGCAGTATTTT.

This clone showed up just a few times. This chain joins TRBV5-8 and TRBJ2-2; a weak D match, TRBD1 (6 bases). Germline assignment: CDR1 SGHTS and CDR2 YDEGEE. The ends were cut back, 1 base at V and 1 base at J, with 8 bases in the middle. The CDR3 spans 15 residues. The CDR3 sequence is CASSLMTGNTGELFF. As DNA, the CDR3 is TGTGCCAGCAGCTTGATGACAGGGAACACCGGGGAGCTGTTTTTT.

The V and J genes are TRBV7-2 and TRBJ2-2, with 12 nucleotides matching TRBD2. Trimming cost V 5 bases and J 5 bases; bases outside gene matches: 9. This CDR3 is built from 17 residues. Germline V gene data show CDR1 as SGHTA and CDR2 as FQGNSA. CDR3 residues: CASSLRTSGIGTGELFF. In nucleotides, the CDR3 is TGTGCCAGCAGCCTCCGGACTAGCGGGATAGGGACCGGGGAGCTGTTTTTT.

This clone occurred once. The rearrangement uses TRBV19 and TRBJ1-5; the D gene is possibly TRBD1 (5 bases). The germline V gene encodes CDR1 LNHDA and CDR2 SQIVND (reference sequence). The CDR3 runs to 15 residues. The V end lost 4 bases, the J end lost 4 bases, and 14 bases lay between the germline ends. CDR3 region: CASSKGGVGNQPQHF. The DNA for the CDR3 is TGTGCCAGTAGTAAGGGAGGGGTTGGGAATCAGCCCCAGCATTTT.

Only a few counts were recorded for this clone. The chain uses TRBV7-2 and TRBJ1-1; tentatively, D is TRBD1 (5 bases). The germline V and J ends were trimmed by 4 bases and 10 bases, with 10 bases remaining between them. CDR1 is SGHTA and CDR2 is FQGNSA in the germline V gene. The CDR3 is 11 residues long. The CDR3 reads CASSSDRGAFF. DNA for the CDR3: TGTGCCAGCAGCTCCGACAGAGGAGCTTTCTTT. Full variable domain (rest looked up from reference TRBV7-2 and TRBJ1-1): GAGVSQSPSNKVTEKGKDVELRCDPISGHTALYWYRQSLGQGLEFLIYFQGNSAPDKSGLPSDRFSAERTGGSVSTLTIQRTQQEDSAVYLCASSSDRGAFFGQGTRLTVV.

The chain is built from TRBV5-1 and TRBJ2-3, with 12 bases matching TRBD2. This CDR3 region has 18 residues. Germline loops: CDR1 SGHRS, CDR2 YFSETQ. Germline trimming cut 4 bases from V and 0 bases from J; bases unmatched to any gene: 9. The CDR3, as DNA: TGCGCCAGCAGCATTGGACTAGCGGGGTATCTAAGCACAGATACGCAGTATTTT. Protein: CASSIGLAGYLSTDTQYF.

The chain joins TRBV9 to TRBJ1-3, with D possibly being TRBD1 (5 bases). V gave up 4 bases and J gave up 3 bases, with 14 bases separating them. CDR3 length: 15 amino acids. Germline CDR1 and CDR2: SGDLS and YYNGEE. The CDR3 reads CASSHDSQSGNTIYF. Written as DNA, the CDR3 is TGTGCCAGCAGCCACGACAGTCAAAGTGGAAACACCATATATTTT.

The V and J genes are TRBV29-1 and TRBJ2-1, with 9 positions matching TRBD1. The CDR3 has 15 residues. V lost 6 bases to trimming and J lost 7 bases; unmatched junction nucleotides: 13. Germline CDR1 is SQVTM and CDR2 is ANQGSEA. CDR3 amino acids: CSVEFSDRGPNEQFF. In DNA form, the CDR3 reads TGCAGCGTGGAGTTCTCGGACAGGGGCCCTAATGAGCAGTTCTTC.

This chain joins TRBV6-6 and TRBJ1-2; D is possibly TRBD1 (5 bases). This CDR3 has 15 amino acids. Germline-derived CDR1 and CDR2 are MNHNY and SVGAGI (reference sequence). The V gene lost 2 bases and the J gene lost 7 bases, with 17 bases spanning the gap. Written as DNA, the CDR3 is TGTGCCAGCAGTTACCTTGGCAGGGAGGATCGTGGCTACACCTTC. As protein: CASSYLGREDRGYTF.

The chain uses TRBV28 and TRBJ2-7; 7 nucleotides match TRBD2. V shed 7 bases and J 5 bases; nucleotides not matched to a gene: 11. The CDR3 has 14 residues. Germline assignment: CDR1 MDHEN and CDR2 SYDVKM. In nucleotides, the CDR3 is TGTGCCAGCACCCCAGGGAGGGGATGGGACGAGCAGTACTTC. As protein: CASTPGRGWDEQYF. Looking up the rest from reference TRBV28 and TRBJ2-7 gives the full variable domain: DVKVTQSSRYLVKRTGEKVFLECVQDMDHENMFWYRQDPGLGLRLIYFSYDVKMKEKGDIPEGYSVSREKKERFSLILESASTNQTSMYLCASTPGRGWDEQYFGPGTRLTVT.

The rearrangement joins TRBV6-1 to TRBJ2-1, with a possible D match to TRBD1 (7 bases). CDR3 length: 16 amino acids. Germline CDR1 is MNHNS and CDR2 is SASEGT. Trimming removed 4 bases at V and 6 bases at J, with 19 bases between. The CDR3 DNA reads TGTGCCAGCAGTGGCTGGGGCGGGACAGTTACCAATGAGCAGTTCTTC. Translating gives CASSGWGGTVTNEQFF.

The V gene is TRBV5-1, the J gene TRBJ2-6; D is uncertain. CDR1 is SGHRS, CDR2 YFSETQ, per germline. V lost 0 bases to trimming and J lost 0 bases, with 10 bases between them. The CDR3 totals 17 residues. The CDR3: CASSLGPTDSGANVLTF. The DNA for the CDR3 is TGCGCCAGCAGCTTGGGACCGACTGACTCTGGGGCCAACGTCCTGACTTTC.

This clone has only one observation. The V gene is TRBV7-2, the J gene TRBJ2-1; no clear D. Germline values: CDR1 SGHTA, CDR2 FQGNSA. The ends were cut back, 7 bases at V and 0 bases at J, with 16 bases in the middle. The CDR3 consists of 16 residues. The DNA for the CDR3 is TGTGCCAGCACCTCACGGGCGGCAAGCTCCTACAATGAGCAGTTCTTC. It codes for CASTSRAASSYNEQFF.

The rearrangement uses TRBV2 and TRBJ2-1, with TRBD2 matching 9 bases. The junction had 8 bases not matched to a gene; V was cut back by 4 bases and J by 7 bases. Germline loops: CDR1 SNHLY, CDR2 FYNNEI. The CDR3 extends over 15 amino acids. CDR3 DNA: TGTGCCAGCAGTGCGAATAGCGGGGGCTTTAATGAGCAGTTCTTC. Protein sequence: CASSANSGGFNEQFF.

This clone appeared once. V is TRBV9 and J is TRBJ1-1; D is ambiguous. In germline, CDR1 is SGDLS, CDR2 YYNGEE. The CDR3 length is 13 residues. V dropped 1 base and J dropped 2 bases, with 6 bases sitting between them. This chain's CDR3 is CASSVFSNTEAFF. CDR3 bases: TGTGCCAGCAGCGTATTCAGTAACACTGAAGCTTTCTTT.